The T cell receptor beta chain described here comes from a study of cytomegalovirus exposure and HLA in healthy donors. For the study at large: Findings of an earlier analysis included some 120 million unique TCR beta sequences from 190 million or so T cells. Regarding the study as a whole: Several V segments, TRBV6-2 and TRBV6-3 among them, could not be told apart and were dropped.

Deletions cut 4 bases from V and 0 bases from J, with 10 bases between. Germline V lookup: CDR1 MDHEN, CDR2 SYDVKM. This CDR3 is built from 16 residues. Vbeta (60) and Jbeta (13) primers were used in the PCR. TCRdb's copy holds only in-frame clones and misses some; the assay was immunoSEQ multiplex PCR. The sample includes some 120,000 clones, roughly 15% of them seen just once. In the case of this clone: Its target is not known.

This chain links TRBV28 with TRBJ2-6; D is unresolved. The clonotype originates from a woman aged 18-35 years in good health and CMV-seronegative. Sequencing used PBMCs. The CDR3 region is CASSSPEVSGANVLTF. The CDR3 DNA reads TGTGCCAGCAGTTCTCCAGAGGTCTCTGGGGCCAACGTCCTGACTTTC.